This entry features one T cell receptor beta chain sequence. Its antigen is unknown. Germline V gene sequence: CDR1 SNHLY, CDR2 FYNNEI. With V trimmed by 6 bases and J by 4 bases, 8 bases remained unmatched. This CDR3 has 15 residues. The entire patient cohort was treatment-naive prior to thyroid surgery. As handled by the study authors: What underpinned the distant-metastasis classifier for papillary thyroid cancer was the set of CDR3 differences across clinicopathological groups. TCRdb ran MiXCR on the PCR reads. The authors' filters were not applied to this entry. This repertoire shows around 15,000 clones, under 25% found once; its top ten account for 21%. The entry originates in a study of metastatic and nonmetastatic thyroid tumors. Study-level information: Where malignant and benign thyroid patients were concerned, repertoires were compared across blood and tumor or nodule tissue.

Study-wide points: The reported finding was significantly higher TCR beta diversity in malignant thyroid tumors relative to benign nodules, in blood and tumor.

The TCR was taken from a female donor with papillary thyroid cancer or a benign thyroid nodule (not recorded which). Some clones in this sample may be carry-over from other donors' samples. The sequencing sample was made of adjacent normal tissue. V usage is TRBV2 and J usage is TRBJ1-3; the match to TRBD1 covers 8 bases. In DNA form, the CDR3 reads TGTGCCAGCAGAGATCAGGGGGCGTCGGGAAACACCATATATTTT. Encoded protein: CASRDQGASGNTIYF.